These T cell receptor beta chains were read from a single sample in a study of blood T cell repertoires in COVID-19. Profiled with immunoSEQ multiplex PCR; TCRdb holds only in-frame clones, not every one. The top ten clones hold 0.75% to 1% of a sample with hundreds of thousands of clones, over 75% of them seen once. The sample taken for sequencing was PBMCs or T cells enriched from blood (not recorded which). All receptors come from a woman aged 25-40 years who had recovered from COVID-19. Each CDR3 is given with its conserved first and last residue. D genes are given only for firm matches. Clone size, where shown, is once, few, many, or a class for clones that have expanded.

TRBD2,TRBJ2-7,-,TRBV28,CASSLRGDWREQYF,TGTGCCAGCAGTTTACGGGGGGACTGGAGGGAGCAGTACTTC
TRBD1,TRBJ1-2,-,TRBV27,CASGDRGKGGYTF,TGTGCCAGCGGGGACAGGGGGAAAGGGGGCTACACCTTC
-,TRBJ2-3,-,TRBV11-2,CASSSIKGPTDTQYF,TGTGCCAGCAGCAGCATTAAGGGGCCCACAGATACGCAGTATTTT
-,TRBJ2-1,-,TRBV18,CASSPRLQLGGEQFF,TGTGCCAGCTCACCACGGCTGCAACTGGGGGGTGAGCAGTTCTTC
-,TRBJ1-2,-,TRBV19,CASTQVFSFSGYTF,TGTGCCAGTACACAGGTTTTTTCGTTTTCTGGCTACACCTTC
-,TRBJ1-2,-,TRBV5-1,CASSPERGGYTF,TGCGCCAGCAGCCCAGAACGGGGTGGCTACACCTTC
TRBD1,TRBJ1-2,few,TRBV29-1,CSVAFGQGAMGYTF,TGCAGCGTTGCTTTCGGACAGGGGGCTATGGGCTACACCTTC
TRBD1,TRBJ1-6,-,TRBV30,CAWSPAPGTGDSPLHF,TGTGCCTGGAGTCCCGCTCCCGGGACAGGGGATTCACCCCTCCACTTT
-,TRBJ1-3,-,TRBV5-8,CASSLYRRSGNTIYF,TGTGCCAGCAGCTTATACAGAAGATCTGGAAACACCATATATTTT
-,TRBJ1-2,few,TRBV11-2,CASNNLGAQGPYGYTF,TGTGCCAGCAACAACCTAGGGGCCCAGGGGCCATATGGCTACACCTTC
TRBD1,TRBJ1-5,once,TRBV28,CASSSRPWTGIRNQPQHF,TGTGCCAGCAGTTCTCGCCCGTGGACAGGGATACGCAATCAGCCCCAGCATTTT
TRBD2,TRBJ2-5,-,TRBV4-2,CASSQDLVTSGRAWETQYF,TGTGCCAGCAGCCAAGATTTAGTAACTAGCGGGAGGGCCTGGGAGACCCAGTACTTC
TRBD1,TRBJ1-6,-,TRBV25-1,CASSDRDRGLDSPLHF,TGTGCCAGCAGTGATCGGGACAGGGGGCTTGATTCACCCCTCCACTTT
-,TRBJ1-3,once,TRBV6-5,CASSRAGLGNTIYF,TGTGCCAGCAGCCGCGCAGGGTTAGGAAACACCATATATTTT
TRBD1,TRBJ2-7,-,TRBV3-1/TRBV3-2,CASSQVPGQGVEQYF,TGTGCCAGCAGCCAAGTTCCGGGACAGGGGGTCGAGCAGTACTTC
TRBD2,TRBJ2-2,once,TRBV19,CASSFLAGGTGELFF,TGTGCCAGTAGCTTTCTAGCGGGGGGGACCGGGGAGCTGTTTTTT
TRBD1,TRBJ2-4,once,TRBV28,CASSLFAQQGQRNIQYF,TGTGCCAGCAGTCTCTTTGCCCAACAGGGGCAGAGAAACATTCAGTACTTC
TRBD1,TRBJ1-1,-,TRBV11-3,CASSQKEDRGTEAFF,TGTGCCAGCAGCCAAAAGGAGGACAGGGGCACTGAAGCTTTCTTT
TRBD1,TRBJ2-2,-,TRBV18,CASSPPSAGGRRELFF,TGTGCCAGCTCACCACCGAGTGCAGGGGGAAGACGGGAGCTGTTTTTT
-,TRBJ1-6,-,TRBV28,CASRYPGHNSPLHF,TGTGCCAGCAGGTATCCAGGGCATAATTCACCCCTCCACTTT
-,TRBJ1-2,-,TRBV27,CASSLGGVHHPNYGYTF,TGTGCCAGCAGTTTAGGGGGGGTTCACCACCCCAACTATGGCTACACCTTC
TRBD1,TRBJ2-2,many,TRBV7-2,CASSPSWTGAGTGELFF,TGTGCCAGCAGCCCATCCTGGACAGGGGCGGGTACCGGGGAGCTGTTTTTT
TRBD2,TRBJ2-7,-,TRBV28,CASSLMGLARSSAYEQYF,TGTGCCAGCAGTTTAATGGGACTAGCGCGATCTTCCGCTTACGAGCAGTACTTC
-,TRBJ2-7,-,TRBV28,CASSYSTYEQYF,TGTGCCAGCAGTTACTCCACCTACGAGCAGTACTTC
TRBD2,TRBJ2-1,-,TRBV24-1,CATSDLLRLAGGSSYNEQFF,TGTGCCACCAGTGATTTACTTCGACTAGCGGGAGGGAGCTCCTACAATGAGCAGTTCTTC
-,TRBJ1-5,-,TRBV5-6,CASSLMGGLNQPQHF,TGTGCCAGCAGCTTGATGGGAGGCCTCAATCAGCCCCAGCATTTT
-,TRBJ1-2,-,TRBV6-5,CASTPRREHGYTF,TGTGCCAGCACCCCCCGCAGGGAACATGGCTACACCTTC
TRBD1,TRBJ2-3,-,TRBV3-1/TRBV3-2,CASSHPGQELDTQYF,TGTGCCAGCAGCCACCCGGGACAGGAGTTAGATACGCAGTATTTT
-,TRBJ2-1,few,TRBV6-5,CASNSGEYNEQFF,TGTGCCAGCAACTCGGGAGAGTACAATGAGCAGTTCTTC
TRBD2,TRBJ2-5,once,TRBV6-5,CASSIAGGLGETQYF,TGTGCCAGCAGCATAGCGGGAGGGCTAGGAGAGACCCAGTACTTC
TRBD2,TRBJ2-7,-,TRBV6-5,CASRDQGLGKHEQYF,TGTGCCAGCAGGGACCAAGGACTAGGAAAGCACGAGCAGTACTTC
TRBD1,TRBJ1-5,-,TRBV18,CASSPRVLGGGSNQPQHF,TGTGCCAGCTCACCACGGGTCTTAGGGGGCGGAAGCAATCAGCCCCAGCATTTT
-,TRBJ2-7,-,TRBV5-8,CASSAPGLGTYEQYF,TGTGCCAGCAGTGCTCCGGGACTGGGGACCTACGAGCAGTACTTC
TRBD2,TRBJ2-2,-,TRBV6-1,CASSGLAGGDTGELFF,TGTGCCAGCAGTGGACTAGCGGGAGGGGATACCGGGGAGCTGTTTTTT
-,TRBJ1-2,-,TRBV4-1,CASSEAGGYTF,TGCGCCAGCAGCGAAGCCGGTGGCTACACCTTC
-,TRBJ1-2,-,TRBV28,CASSKTLQGFGYGYTF,TGTGCCAGCAGCAAAACGTTGCAGGGGTTCGGCTATGGCTACACCTTC
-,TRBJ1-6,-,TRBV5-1,CASSLDSGSANSPLHF,TGCGCCAGCAGCTTGGATTCGGGGTCAGCTAATTCACCCCTCCACTTT
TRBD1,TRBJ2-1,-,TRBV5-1,CASSLPPGQAKPLVDNEQFF,TGCGCCAGCAGCTTGCCCCCCGGACAGGCGAAACCTTTAGTCGACAATGAGCAGTTCTTC
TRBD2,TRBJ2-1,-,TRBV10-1,CASSDGRAGNEQFF,TGCGCCAGCAGTGACGGGAGGGCCGGGAATGAGCAGTTCTTC
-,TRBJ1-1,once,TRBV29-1,CSVGQGSATEAFF,TGCAGCGTTGGGCAGGGGAGCGCCACTGAAGCTTTCTTT
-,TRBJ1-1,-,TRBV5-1,CASSPRGGTEAFF,TGCGCCAGCAGCCCCCGGGGGGGCACTGAAGCTTTCTTT
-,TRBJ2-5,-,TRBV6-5,CASRRGRGETQYF,TGTGCCAGCAGACGCGGGCGAGGAGAGACCCAGTACTTC
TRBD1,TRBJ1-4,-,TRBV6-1,CASSDIPGQGLEKLFF,TGTGCCAGCAGTGACATACCGGGACAGGGACTTGAAAAACTGTTTTTT
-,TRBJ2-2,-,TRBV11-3,CASSLYGLGRSNTGELFF,TGTGCCAGCAGCTTATATGGTCTGGGCCGTTCGAACACCGGGGAGCTGTTTTTT
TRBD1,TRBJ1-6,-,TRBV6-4,CASSAGGGTYNSPLHF,TGTGCCAGCAGTGCAGGGGGCGGGACATATAATTCACCCCTCCACTTT
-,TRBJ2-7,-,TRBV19,CASSIAGGIRVYEQYF,TGTGCCAGTAGTATAGCAGGGGGGATAAGAGTCTACGAGCAGTACTTC
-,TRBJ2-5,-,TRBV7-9,CASSLQETQYF,TGTGCCAGCAGCTTACAGGAGACCCAGTACTTC
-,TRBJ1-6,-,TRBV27,CASSPIPRNSPLHF,TGTGCCAGCAGTCCGATCCCCAGAAATTCACCCCTCCACTTT
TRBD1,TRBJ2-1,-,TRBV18,CASSPLSGQPNNEQFF,TGTGCCAGCTCACCATTATCGGGACAGCCGAACAATGAGCAGTTCTTC
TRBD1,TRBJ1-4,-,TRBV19,CASSGTGREKLFF,TGTGCCAGCTCCGGGACAGGGAGGGAAAAACTGTTTTTT
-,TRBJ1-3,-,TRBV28,CASSLGQGRNTIYF,TGTGCCAGCAGTTTGGGGCAGGGGAGAAACACCATATATTTT
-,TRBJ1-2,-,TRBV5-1,CASNSGGGDYGYTF,TGCGCCAGCAATTCAGGAGGGGGGGACTATGGCTACACCTTC
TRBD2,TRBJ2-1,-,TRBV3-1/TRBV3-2,CASSQTQRLAGVYEQFF,TGTGCCAGCAGCCAAACCCAAAGGCTAGCGGGAGTCTATGAGCAGTTCTTC
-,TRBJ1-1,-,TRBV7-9,CASSAPRGTEAFF,TGTGCCAGCAGCGCTCCTAGGGGCACTGAAGCTTTCTTT